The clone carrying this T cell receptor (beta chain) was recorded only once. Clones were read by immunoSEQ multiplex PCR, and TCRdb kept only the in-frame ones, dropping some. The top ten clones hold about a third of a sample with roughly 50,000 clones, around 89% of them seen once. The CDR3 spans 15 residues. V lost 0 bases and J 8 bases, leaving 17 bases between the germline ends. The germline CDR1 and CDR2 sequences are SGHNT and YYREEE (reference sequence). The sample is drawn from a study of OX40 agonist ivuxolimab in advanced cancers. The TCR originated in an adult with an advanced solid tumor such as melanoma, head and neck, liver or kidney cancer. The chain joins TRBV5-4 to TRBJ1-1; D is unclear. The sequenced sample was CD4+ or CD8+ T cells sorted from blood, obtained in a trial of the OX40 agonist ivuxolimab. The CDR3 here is CASSLEVSPTWEAFF. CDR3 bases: TGTGCCAGCAGCTTGGAGGTCAGCCCGACTTGGGAAGCTTTCTTT.